This T cell receptor (beta chain) was sequenced in a study of control samples from healthy donors and cancer patients (dated by TCRdb to between 2020 and 2021). Libraries were prepared through the immunoSEQ multiplex PCR assay. This is the immuneACCESS table as TCRdb keeps it, with only in-frame sequences that have V and J called. A part of the clones is gone; compared with another copy, unresolved V genes explain less than half, and the rest is unexplained. The sample records 150,000 to 200,000 clones, approximately 92% of which are singletons. The ten largest account for just over 1.4% of the sample. A word on this clone: What antigen it recognizes has not been identified. No much larger clone exists at a distance of one base, and base qualities are not known.

Sequencing was carried out using blood. This receptor was identified in a man between 25 and 39 years old in good health.

The CDR3 amino acid sequence is: CASSEKGIYEQYF. The nucleotides read TGTGCCAGCAGTGAAAAGGGAATTTACGAGCAGTACTTC. The rearranged segments are TRBV2 and TRBJ2-7; too little of a D gene remains to name it. The germline V gene yields SNHLY for CDR1 and FYNNEI for CDR2. A distance of 9 bases separates the germline ends of V and J, which lose 2 bases and 4 bases respectively. There are 13 amino acids in the CDR3, from cysteine to phenylalanine inclusive. The DNA shown is the 39-base CDR3, in frame from base 1.